Following are 12 T cell receptor beta chains from one sample sequenced in a study of cytomegalovirus exposure and HLA in healthy donors. Only in-frame clones appear in the TCRdb table, and some are missing; sequencing was by immunoSEQ multiplex PCR. Here the sample spans under 250,000 clones, over 75% being singletons. The specimen was PBMCs. The receptors were sampled from a man aged 18 to 29 in good health and CMV-seropositive.

This chain connects TRBV2 to TRBJ2-1; possibly TRBD2 for D (5 bases). Germline V lookup: CDR1 SNHLY, CDR2 FYNNEI. The CDR3 extends over 15 amino acids. Trimming shortened V by 7 bases and J by 4 bases, and 17 bases separated the two germline ends. As DNA, the CDR3 is TGTGCCAGCATCCGGGAACCCTCCCTTTACAATGAGCAGTTCTTC. Encoded protein: CASIREPSLYNEQFF.

The chain couples TRBV28 to TRBJ1-5; TRBD1 matches 10 bases. The CDR3 sequence is 14 residues long. CDR1 and CDR2 (germline): MDHEN, SYDVKM. V dropped 4 bases and J dropped 7; count of bases not matched to a gene: 4. CDR3: CASSSTGGSQPQHF. The DNA for the CDR3 is TGTGCCAGCAGTTCGACAGGGGGCTCCCAGCCCCAGCATTTT.

This chain joins TRBV27 and TRBJ2-7, with D possibly called TRBD1 or TRBD2 (6 bases each). Trimming stripped 5 bases from V and 9 bases from J, with 17 bases between. CDR3 length: 13 amino acids. In germline, CDR1 is MNHEY, CDR2 SMNVEV (reference sequence). The CDR3, as DNA: TGTGCCAGCAGTCCTAATGAGGGGGGCGGGCAGTACTTC. Amino acids: CASSPNEGGGQYF.

This clone appeared a single time. The chain has TRBV18 and TRBJ1-2; possibly TRBD1 for D (6 bases). CDR1 is KGHSH and CDR2 is LQKENI in the germline V gene. The ends were cut back, 6 bases at V and 2 bases at J, with 10 bases in the middle. The CDR3 loop spans 13 amino acids. CDR3 sequence (DNA): TGTGCCAGCTCTTGGGACACCAACTATGGCTACACCTTC. Its protein product is CASSWDTNYGYTF.

This chain links TRBV6-6 with TRBJ1-5; tentatively, D is TRBD1 (5 bases). Germline CDR1 reads MNHNY; CDR2 reads SVGAGI (reference sequence). The CDR3 covers 13 residues. Trimming took off 6 bases at V and 4 bases at J, with 10 bases between the two ends. The CDR3 reads CASRGLGNQPQHF. CDR3 in DNA: TGTGCCAGCAGGGGACTTGGGAATCAGCCCCAGCATTTT.

The chain uses TRBV2 and TRBJ2-7; 14 positions agree with TRBD2. The CDR3 spans 20 residues. Per the germline V gene, CDR1 is SNHLY and CDR2 is FYNNEI. Germline trimming cut 4 bases from V and 0 bases from J; bases unmatched to any gene: 14. CDR3 DNA sequence: TGTGCCAGCAGTGGCCCAGGGACTAGCGGGAGCGGCAGGAGCTCCTACGAGCAGTACTTC. Residues: CASSGPGTSGSGRSSYEQYF. Full variable domain (outside the CDR3, taken from reference TRBV2 and TRBJ2-7): EPEVTQTPSHQVTQMGQEVILRCVPISNHLYFYWYRQILGQKVEFLVSFYNNEISEKSEIFDDQFSVERPDGSNFTLKIRSTKLEDSAMYFCASSGPGTSGSGRSSYEQYFGPGTRLTVT.

CDR3 region: CASSARGGVSEAFF. DNA of the CDR3: TGTGCCAGCAGTGCCCGGGGGGGGGTTTCTGAAGCTTTCTTT. The chain combines TRBV6-1 with TRBJ1-1, with D perhaps TRBD1 (5 bases). The germline V gene has CDR1 MNHNS and CDR2 SASEGT. The germline V and J ends were trimmed by 4 bases and 6 bases, with 15 bases remaining between them. The CDR3 is 14 amino acids.

The rearrangement joins TRBV30 to TRBJ2-5; D might be TRBD1 (6 bases). The V gene lost 0 bases and the J gene lost 4 bases, with 15 bases spanning the gap. Germline V gene sequence: CDR1 GTSNPN, CDR2 SVGIG (reference sequence). This CDR3 spans 15 amino acids. The DNA for the CDR3 is TGTGCCTGGAGTGTACGAGGGCAGGGGTCAGAGACCCAGTACTTC. It codes for CAWSVRGQGSETQYF.

The chain links TRBV28 to TRBJ1-4, with D uncertain. CDR1 is MDHEN and CDR2 is SYDVKM in the germline V gene. Trimming removed 4 bases from V and 2 bases from J, with 14 bases in between. The CDR3 totals 16 residues. The CDR3 DNA is TGTGCCAGCAGTTCCCCCTCAGGTGCCACTAATGAAAAACTGTTTTTT. Translated, it gives CASSSPSGATNEKLFF. The complete variable domain, with remaining parts taken from reference TRBV28 and TRBJ1-4, reads DVKVTQSSRYLVKRTGEKVFLECVQDMDHENMFWYRQDPGLGLRLIYFSYDVKMKEKGDIPEGYSVSREKKERFSLILESASTNQTSMYLCASSSPSGATNEKLFFGSGTQLSVL.

V usage is TRBV28 and J usage is TRBJ2-7; 9 bases fit TRBD1. The CDR3 is made up of 16 amino acids. Trimming took 4 bases from V and 3 from J; bases not matched to a gene: 10. The germline CDR1 and CDR2 sequences are MDHEN and SYDVKM. Written as DNA, the CDR3 is TGTGCCAGCAGTTCCCCGGGACAGGGAGTACTCTACGAGCAGTACTTC. This sequence encodes CASSSPGQGVLYEQYF.

The V gene is TRBV27, the J gene TRBJ2-1; 7 positions agree with TRBD2. V was clipped by 6 bases and J by 8 bases; unmatched bases: 10. Germline assignment: CDR1 MNHEY and CDR2 SMNVEV (reference sequence). The CDR3 spans 14 residues. DNA of the CDR3: TGTGCCAGCAGCCTTTCTGGGAGGGCCTATGAGCAGTTCTTC. Translating gives CASSLSGRAYEQFF.

The chain employs TRBV28 and TRBJ2-7; 7 positions match TRBD2. Unmatched junction bases numbered 9, after V lost 5 bases and J lost 2 bases. Germline assignment: CDR1 MDHEN and CDR2 SYDVKM. This CDR3 is 15 amino acids long. CDR3 sequence reads: CASSPHLADTYEQYF. In DNA form, the CDR3 reads TGTGCCAGCAGTCCCCATCTAGCGGACACCTACGAGCAGTACTTC.